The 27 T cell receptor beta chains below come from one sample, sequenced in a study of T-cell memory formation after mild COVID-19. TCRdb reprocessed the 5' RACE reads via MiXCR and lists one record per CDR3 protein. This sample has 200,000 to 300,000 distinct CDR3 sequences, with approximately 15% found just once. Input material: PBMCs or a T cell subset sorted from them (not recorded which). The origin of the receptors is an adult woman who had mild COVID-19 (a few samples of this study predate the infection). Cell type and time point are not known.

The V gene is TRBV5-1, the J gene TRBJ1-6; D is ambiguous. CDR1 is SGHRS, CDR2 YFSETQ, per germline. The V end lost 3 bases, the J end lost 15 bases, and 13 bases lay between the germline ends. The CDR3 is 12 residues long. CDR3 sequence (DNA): TGCGCCAGCAGCTCGCCTCCCGGCCGCCTCCACTTT. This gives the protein CASSSPPGRLHF.

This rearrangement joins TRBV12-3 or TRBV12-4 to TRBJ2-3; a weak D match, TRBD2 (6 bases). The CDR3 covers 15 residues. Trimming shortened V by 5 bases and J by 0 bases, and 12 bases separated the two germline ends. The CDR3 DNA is TGTGCCAGCAGTGGGGGGTACCTTAGCACAGATACGCAGTATTTT. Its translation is CASSGGYLSTDTQYF.

CDR3 sequence reads: CASSLAAGLAEAFF. The CDR3 DNA reads as TGTGCCAGCAGCTTAGCGGCAGGGTTGGCTGAAGCTTTCTTT. The rearrangement joins TRBV7-9 to TRBJ1-1; a weak D match, TRBD1 (5 bases). Trimming took 0 bases from V and 6 from J, leaving 11 bases between them. The V gene's germline CDR1 is SEHNR and CDR2 FQNEAQ (reference sequence). This CDR3 has 14 amino acids.

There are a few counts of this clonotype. The CDR3 protein is CATSDLQSGRDEQFF. The CDR3 DNA sequence: TGTGCCACCAGTGATTTGCAGAGCGGTCGCGATGAGCAGTTCTTC. This rearrangement joins TRBV24-1 to TRBJ2-1; maybe TRBD2 (5 bases). The V end lost 0 bases, the J end lost 8 bases, and 13 bases lay between the germline ends. Germline loops: CDR1 KGHDR, CDR2 SFDVKD. This CDR3 spans 15 amino acids.

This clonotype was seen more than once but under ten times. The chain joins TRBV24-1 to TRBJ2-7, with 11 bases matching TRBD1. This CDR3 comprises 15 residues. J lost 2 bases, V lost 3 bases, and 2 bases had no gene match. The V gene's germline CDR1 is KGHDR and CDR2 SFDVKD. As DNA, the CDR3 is TGTGCCACCAGTGATCCGGGACAGGGGGCCTACGAGCAGTACTTC. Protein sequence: CATSDPGQGAYEQYF.

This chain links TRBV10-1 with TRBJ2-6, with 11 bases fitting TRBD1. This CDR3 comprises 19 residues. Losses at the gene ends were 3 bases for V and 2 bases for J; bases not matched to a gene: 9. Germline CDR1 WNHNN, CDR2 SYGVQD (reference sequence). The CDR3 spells CASSERGQGVKAGANVLTF. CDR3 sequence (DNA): TGCGCCAGCAGTGAAAGGGGACAGGGGGTAAAGGCTGGGGCCAACGTCCTGACTTTC.

CDR3 nucleotide sequence: TGTGCCAGCTCTTTGACTGGGGGCGCAGATCAGCCCCAGCATTTT. Its protein is CASSLTGGADQPQHF. The chain joins TRBV18 to TRBJ1-5; D may be TRBD1 (6 bases). Germline CDR1 KGHSH, CDR2 LQKENI. This CDR3 is 15 amino acids long. Trimming took off 6 bases at V and 5 bases at J, with 17 bases between the two ends.

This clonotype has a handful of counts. CDR3: CASSQGLAGWNEQFF. In nucleotides, the CDR3 is TGTGCCAGCAGCCAGGGTCTAGCGGGTTGGAATGAGCAGTTCTTC. V is TRBV7-3 and J is TRBJ2-1, with 8 bases fitting TRBD2. With 5 bases clipped from V and 7 bases from J, the junction kept 10 bases outside the gene matches. The CDR3 runs to 15 residues. Germline V gene data show CDR1 as SGHTA and CDR2 as FQGTGA.

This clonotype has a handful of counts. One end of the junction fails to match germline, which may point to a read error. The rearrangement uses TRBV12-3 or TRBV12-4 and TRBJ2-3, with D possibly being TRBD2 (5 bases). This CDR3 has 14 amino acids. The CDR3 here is CASTLDGGTDTQYF. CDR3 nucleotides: TGTGCCAGCACTTTAGACGGGGGCACAGATACGCAGTATTTT.

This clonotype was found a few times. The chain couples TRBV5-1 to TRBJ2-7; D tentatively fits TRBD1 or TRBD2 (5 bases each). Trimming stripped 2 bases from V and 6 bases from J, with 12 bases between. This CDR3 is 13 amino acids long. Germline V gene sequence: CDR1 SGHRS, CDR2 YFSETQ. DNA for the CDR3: TGCGCCAGCAGCTTCGGGACCGCCCCCGAGCAGTACTTC. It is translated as CASSFGTAPEQYF.

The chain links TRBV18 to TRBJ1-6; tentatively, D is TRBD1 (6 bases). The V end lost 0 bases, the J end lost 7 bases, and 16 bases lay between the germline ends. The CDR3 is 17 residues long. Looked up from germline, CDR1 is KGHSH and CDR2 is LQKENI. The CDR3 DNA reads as TGTGCCAGCTCACCACCGGGTAGGGGGACGAGAAATTCACCCCTCCACTTT. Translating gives CASSPPGRGTRNSPLHF.

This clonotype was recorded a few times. The CDR3 region has the DNA TGTGCCACCTTAGGCAGGGGGACCTACGAGCAGTACTTC. Protein sequence: CATLGRGTYEQYF. The chain recombines TRBV6-6 with TRBJ2-7; 7 nucleotides match TRBD1. Germline CDR1 is MNHNY and CDR2 is SVGAGI (reference sequence). Trimming took 10 bases from V and 2 from J; bases not matched to a gene: 8. This CDR3 spans 13 amino acids.

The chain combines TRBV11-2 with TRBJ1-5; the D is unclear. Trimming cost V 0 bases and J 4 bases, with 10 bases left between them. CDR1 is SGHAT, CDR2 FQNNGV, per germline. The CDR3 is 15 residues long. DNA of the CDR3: TGTGCCAGCAGCTTAGATCTTCTAGGGAATCAGCCCCAGCATTTT. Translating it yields CASSLDLLGNQPQHF. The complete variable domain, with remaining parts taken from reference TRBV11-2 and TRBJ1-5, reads EAGVAQSPRYKIIEKRQSVAFWCNPISGHATLYWYQQILGQGPKLLIQFQNNGVVDDSQLPKDRFSAERLKGVDSTLKIQPAKLEDSAVYLCASSLDLLGNQPQHFGDGTRLSIL.

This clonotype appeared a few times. The CDR3 reads CASSYNSGRNTDTQYF. Here the CDR3 DNA reads TGTGCCAGCTCATATAATAGCGGGAGGAACACAGATACGCAGTATTTT. The gene calls are TRBV18 and TRBJ2-3; TRBD2 agrees at 10 bases. Losses at the gene ends were 5 bases for V and 2 bases for J; bases not matched to a gene: 7. Germline V CDR1 and CDR2: KGHSH, LQKENI. The CDR3 has 16 residues.

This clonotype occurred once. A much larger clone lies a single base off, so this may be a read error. CDR3 amino acids: CASSLETDTQYF. Written as DNA, the CDR3 is TGCGCCAGCAGCTTGGAGACAGATACGCAGTATTTT. This chain connects TRBV5-1 to TRBJ2-3; D unclear. The germline V gene has CDR1 SGHRS and CDR2 YFSETQ. With 0 bases removed from V and 3 bases from J, the gap between germline ends came to 2 bases. The CDR3 spans 12 residues. Together with reference TRBV5-1 and TRBJ2-3, the CDR3 gives the full variable domain: KAGVTQTPRYLIKTRGQQVTLSCSPISGHRSVSWYQQTPGQGLQFLFEYFSETQRNKGNFPGRFSGRQFSNSRSEMNVSTLELGDSALYLCASSLETDTQYFGPGTRLTVL.

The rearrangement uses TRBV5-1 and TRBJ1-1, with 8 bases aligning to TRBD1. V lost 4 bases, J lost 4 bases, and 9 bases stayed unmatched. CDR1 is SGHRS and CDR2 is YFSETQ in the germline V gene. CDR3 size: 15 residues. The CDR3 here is CASSEGQGLGTEAFF. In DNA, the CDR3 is TGCGCCAGCAGCGAAGGACAGGGTTTAGGCACTGAAGCTTTCTTT.

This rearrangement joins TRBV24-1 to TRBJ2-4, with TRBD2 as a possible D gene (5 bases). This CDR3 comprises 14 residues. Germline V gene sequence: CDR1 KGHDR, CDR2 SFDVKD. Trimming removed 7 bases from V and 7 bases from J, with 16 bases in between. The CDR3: CATSLTGAGNIQYF. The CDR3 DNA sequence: TGTGCCACCAGCCTGACGGGCGCGGGTAACATTCAGTACTTC.

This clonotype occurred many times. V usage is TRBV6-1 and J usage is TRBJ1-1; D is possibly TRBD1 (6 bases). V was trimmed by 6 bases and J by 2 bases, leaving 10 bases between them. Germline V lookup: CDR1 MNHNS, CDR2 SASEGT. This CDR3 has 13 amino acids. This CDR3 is CASSWGQNTEAFF. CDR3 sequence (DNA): TGTGCCAGCAGCTGGGGACAAAACACTGAAGCTTTCTTT.

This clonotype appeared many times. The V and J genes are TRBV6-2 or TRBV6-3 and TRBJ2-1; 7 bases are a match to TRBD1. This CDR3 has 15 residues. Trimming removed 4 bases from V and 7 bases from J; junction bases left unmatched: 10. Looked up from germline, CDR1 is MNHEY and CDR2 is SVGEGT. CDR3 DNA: TGTGCCAGCAGTTTACGACCAACCAGGGGGAATGAGCAGTTCTTC. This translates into CASSLRPTRGNEQFF.

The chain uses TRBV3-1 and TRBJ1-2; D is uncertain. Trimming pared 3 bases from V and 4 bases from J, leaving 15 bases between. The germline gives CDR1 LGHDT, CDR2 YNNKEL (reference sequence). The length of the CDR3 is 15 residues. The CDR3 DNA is TGTGCCAGCAGCCAGGGAGCCCCATCGGGCTATGGCTACACCTTC. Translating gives CASSQGAPSGYGYTF.

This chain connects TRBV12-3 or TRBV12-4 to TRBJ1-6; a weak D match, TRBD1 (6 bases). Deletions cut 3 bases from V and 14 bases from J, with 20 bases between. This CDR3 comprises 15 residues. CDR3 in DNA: TGTGCCAGCAGTTTTGGGGGGGCAGAATTTGGAACCCTCCACTTT. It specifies CASSFGGAEFGTLHF.

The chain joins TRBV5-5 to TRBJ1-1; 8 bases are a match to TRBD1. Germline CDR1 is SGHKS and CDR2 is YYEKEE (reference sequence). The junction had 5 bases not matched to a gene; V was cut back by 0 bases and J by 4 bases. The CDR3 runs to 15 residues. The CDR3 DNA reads TGTGCCAGCAGCTTGGCGACGACAGGGGCCACTGAAGCTTTCTTT. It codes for CASSLATTGATEAFF.

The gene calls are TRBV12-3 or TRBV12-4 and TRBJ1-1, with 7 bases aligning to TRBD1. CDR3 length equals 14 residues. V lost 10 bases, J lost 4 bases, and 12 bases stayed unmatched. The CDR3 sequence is CATNSKAGGTEAFF. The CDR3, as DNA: TGTGCCACAAACAGTAAAGCAGGGGGCACTGAAGCTTTCTTT.

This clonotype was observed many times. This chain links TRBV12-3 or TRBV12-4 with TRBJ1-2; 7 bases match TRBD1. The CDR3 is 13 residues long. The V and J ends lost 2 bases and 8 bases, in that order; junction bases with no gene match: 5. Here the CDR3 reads CASSLPTGSGYTF. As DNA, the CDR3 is TGTGCCAGCAGTTTACCGACAGGGAGCGGCTACACCTTC.

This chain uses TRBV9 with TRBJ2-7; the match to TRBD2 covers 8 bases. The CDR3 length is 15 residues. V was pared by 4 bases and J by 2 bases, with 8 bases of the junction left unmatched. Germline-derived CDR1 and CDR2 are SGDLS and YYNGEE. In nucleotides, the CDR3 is TGTGCCAGCAGCTCCTTCGCGGGAGGTACCTACGAGCAGTACTTC. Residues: CASSSFAGGTYEQYF.

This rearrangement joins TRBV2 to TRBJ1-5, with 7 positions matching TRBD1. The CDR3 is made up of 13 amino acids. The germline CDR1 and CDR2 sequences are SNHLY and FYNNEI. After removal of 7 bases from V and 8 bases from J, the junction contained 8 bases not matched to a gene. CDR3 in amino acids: CASKGQLQEPQHF. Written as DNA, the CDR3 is TGTGCCAGCAAGGGACAGCTCCAGGAGCCCCAGCATTTT. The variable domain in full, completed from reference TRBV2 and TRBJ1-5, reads EPEVTQTPSHQVTQMGQEVILRCVPISNHLYFYWYRQILGQKVEFLVSFYNNEISEKSEIFDDQFSVERPDGSNFTLKIRSTKLEDSAMYFCASKGQLQEPQHFGDGTRLSIL.

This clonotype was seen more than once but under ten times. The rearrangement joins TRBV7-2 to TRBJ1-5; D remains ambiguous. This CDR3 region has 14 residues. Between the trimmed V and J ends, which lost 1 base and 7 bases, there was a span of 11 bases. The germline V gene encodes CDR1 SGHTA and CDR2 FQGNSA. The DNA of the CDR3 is TGTGCCAGCAGCTTAGTGGCGTCGGGGCAGCCCCAGCATTTT. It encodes CASSLVASGQPQHF.